These 31 T cell receptor beta chains originate from one sample sequenced in a study of beta chain features in type 1 diabetes. The study reverse transcribed the entire isolated RNA, so it sequenced expressed TCRB transcripts. Repertoires were generated with immunoSEQ multiplex PCR, while TCRdb's copy carries only in-frame clones and drops some. This table holds hundreds of thousands of clones, roughly an eighth found once. The sequencing sample was made of naive CD4+ T cells from blood. These TCRs come from a woman younger than 30 in good health.

In its sample, this clone was seen a few times. The chain has TRBV5-1 and TRBJ1-1; D is uncertain. The CDR3 runs 15 residues. Trimming removed 0 bases from V and 5 bases from J, with 14 bases in between. Germline CDR1 is SGHRS and CDR2 is YFSETQ. CDR3 nucleotide sequence: TGCGCCAGCAGCTTGGCGTCACCAGGTAGGACTGAAGCTTTCTTT. This translates into CASSLASPGRTEAFF.

This clone was seen a few times. The CDR3 reads CASTSWGDNEQFF. The CDR3 bases are TGTGCCAGCACTAGCTGGGGTGACAATGAGCAGTTCTTC. The genes are TRBV10-3 and TRBJ2-1, with D maybe TRBD2 (6 bases). V dropped 10 bases and J dropped 5 bases, with 15 bases sitting between them. Germline assignment: CDR1 ENHRY and CDR2 SYGVKD. This CDR3 is built from 13 residues.

The V call is TRBV7-8, the J call TRBJ2-1, with 13 bases that match TRBD2. The J segment lost 7 bases and the V segment lost 1 base, leaving 7 bases of the junction unmatched. The CDR3 is 17 residues long. In germline, CDR1 is SGHVS, CDR2 FQNEAQ. The CDR3 nucleotides read TGTGCCAGCAGCTTAGTATCTAGGACTAGCGGGAGAAATGAGCAGTTCTTC. Its translation: CASSLVSRTSGRNEQFF.

V is TRBV30 and J is TRBJ2-5, with D maybe TRBD2 (6 bases). TRBJ2-7 explains the end of the DNA better; the J call may be wrong. Germline loops: CDR1 GTSNPN, CDR2 SVGIG (reference sequence). This CDR3 has 13 residues. The CDR3 DNA is TGTGCCTGGAGGGTGACTAGCTCCTACGAGCAGTACTTC. Translation: CAWRVTSSYEQYF.

The rearrangement links TRBV4-1 to TRBJ2-7, with unresolved D. Trimming took 1 base from V and 6 from J, leaving 16 bases between them. The V gene's germline CDR1 is MGHRA and CDR2 YSYEKL. This CDR3 is 15 amino acids long. CDR3 loop: CASSQVGPLSPEQYV. CDR3 DNA sequence: TGCGCCAGCAGCCAAGTGGGTCCACTCAGCCCCGAGCAGTACGTC.

The J gene is TRBJ2-2, the V gene TRBV7-2; D unresolved. The V gene's germline CDR1 is SGHTA and CDR2 FQGNSA. The germline V and J ends were trimmed by 10 bases and 1 base, with 10 bases remaining between them. The CDR3 has 13 amino acids. CDR3 protein: CAIATRNTGELFF. The CDR3 DNA reads TGTGCCATTGCTACCCGGAACACCGGGGAGCTGTTTTTT.

V gene TRBV2 combines with J gene TRBJ2-3; D is possibly TRBD1 or TRBD2 (5 bases each). The germline gives CDR1 SNHLY, CDR2 FYNNEI. This CDR3 has 15 amino acids. V lost 2 bases to trimming and J lost 3 bases, with 12 bases between them. The CDR3 loop is CASSEWRQGTDTQYF. Here the CDR3 DNA reads TGTGCCAGCAGTGAATGGAGGCAGGGTACAGATACGCAGTATTTT.

V and J are TRBV27 and TRBJ2-5; D may be TRBD1 (5 bases). The V gene's germline CDR1 is MNHEY and CDR2 SMNVEV (reference sequence). V was clipped by 6 bases and J by 5 bases, with 16 bases between them. This CDR3 is built from 14 residues. The CDR3 DNA is TGTGCCAGCAGACACAGGAGCTTTTGGGAGACCCAGTACTTC. This codes for CASRHRSFWETQYF.

V is TRBV23-1 and J is TRBJ2-7, with TRBD2 matching 9 bases. TRBV23-1 counts as an open reading frame of uncertain function. The ends lost 7 bases at V and 2 bases at J; junction bases unmatched: 18. This CDR3 has 18 residues. Here the CDR3 DNA reads TGCGCCAGCAACCCCAGGCCTAGCGGGACCCGGGGGACCTACGAGCAGTACTTC. Encoded protein: CASNPRPSGTRGTYEQYF.

This clone was recorded a few times. The chain combines TRBV28 with TRBJ1-6; the D gene is possibly TRBD1 (5 bases). This CDR3 comprises 12 residues. CDR1 is MDHEN and CDR2 is SYDVKM in the germline V gene. CDR3 nucleotides: TGTGGCCTGGGGGGAAAACGGTCACCCCTCCACTTT. This sequence encodes CGLGGKRSPLHF. The full variable domain, rest sourced from reference TRBV28 and TRBJ1-6, is DVKVTQSSRYLVKRTGEKVFLECVQDMDHENMFWYRQDPGLGLRLIYFSYDVKMKEKGDIPEGYSVSREKKERFSLILESASTNQTSMYLCGLGGKRSPLHFGNGTRLTVT.

This clone showed up just a few times. J is TRBJ1-1 and V is TRBV29-1; D might be TRBD1 (5 bases). V gave up 7 bases and J gave up 1 base, with 10 bases separating them. In germline, CDR1 is SQVTM, CDR2 ANQGSEA. This CDR3 is 12 amino acids long. CDR3 residues: CSGARENTEAFF. CDR3 DNA: TGCAGCGGAGCCAGGGAGAACACTGAAGCTTTCTTT.

This clone has only a few counts. The chain is built from TRBV29-1 and TRBJ1-1, with a tentative D call TRBD1 (5 bases). The CDR3 covers 15 residues. The V gene's germline CDR1 is SQVTM and CDR2 ANQGSEA. V gave up 6 bases and J gave up 3 bases, with 20 bases separating them. CDR3 amino acids: CSVPGQGRLDTEAFF. The CDR3 DNA follows: TGCAGCGTGCCGGGGCAGGGTAGGTTAGACACTGAAGCTTTCTTT.

At least ten counts were recorded for this clone. This chain connects TRBV13 to TRBJ2-6; no firm D call. The germline gives CDR1 PRHDT, CDR2 FYEKMQ (reference sequence). This CDR3 comprises 15 residues. V was pared by 1 base and J by 4 bases, with 8 bases between. CDR3 bases: TGTGCCAGCAGCTTAGTGAGGTCCGGGGCCAACGTCCTGACTTTC. It translates to CASSLVRSGANVLTF.

This chain joins TRBV19 and TRBJ2-4; D is perhaps TRBD2 (6 bases). The CDR3 is 16 residues long. From germline, CDR1 is LNHDA and CDR2 SQIVND (reference sequence). V gave up 5 bases and J gave up 1 base, with 15 bases separating them. The DNA for the CDR3 is TGTGCCAGTAGTGGAAGAGGGACTTTGGCCAAAAACATTCAGTACTTC. Translation: CASSGRGTLAKNIQYF.

This clone has more than one count but fewer than ten. The genes are TRBV4-1 and TRBJ1-6; no reliable D call. This CDR3 has 19 residues. Trimming shortened V by 4 bases and J by 0 bases, and 19 bases separated the two germline ends. Germline V CDR1 and CDR2: MGHRA, YSYEKL. CDR3 coding DNA: TGCGCCAGCAGCCTACGAGGGTTTCGGGAAAGCTCCTATAATTCACCCCTCCACTTT. Encoded protein: CASSLRGFRESSYNSPLHF.

The chain employs TRBV5-4 and TRBJ2-7, with 12 bases fitting TRBD1. The V segment lost 3 bases and the J segment 7 bases; nucleotides outside the gene matches: 11. The CDR3 totals 16 residues. CDR1 is SGHNT and CDR2 is YYREEE in the germline V gene (reference sequence). The chain's CDR3 is CASSWPPGQGAGEQYF. The CDR3 DNA is TGTGCCAGCAGCTGGCCCCCGGGACAGGGGGCGGGTGAGCAGTACTTC.

This clone was seen a handful of times. The J gene is TRBJ1-2, the V gene TRBV4-3, with 7 bases lining up with TRBD1. CDR1 is LGHNA, CDR2 YSLEER, per germline. Unmatched junction bases numbered 11, after V lost 4 bases and J lost 3 bases. The CDR3 is made up of 16 amino acids. The CDR3 DNA is TGCGCCAGCAGCCCAGCCCCGGGACAGAGGCACTATGGCTACACCTTC. Translation: CASSPAPGQRHYGYTF.

This clone came up a few times. V gene TRBV7-2 combines with J gene TRBJ2-7, with D possibly being TRBD2 (6 bases). CDR1 and CDR2 (germline): SGHTA, FQGNSA. The CDR3 loop spans 13 amino acids. V was shortened by 3 bases and J by 5 bases, with 11 bases between the two germline ends. The CDR3 region has the DNA TGTGCCAGCAGCTTTAGGGGAGGTAACGAGCAGTACTTC. The encoded protein is CASSFRGGNEQYF.

V and J are TRBV7-2 and TRBJ1-1; D remains unclear. CDR1 is SGHTA, CDR2 FQGNSA, per germline. Trimming left V 5 bases short and J 0 bases short, with 16 bases between. The CDR3 covers 16 residues. The DNA for the CDR3 is TGTGCCAGCAGCCCAAACCCGACCCACATGAACACTGAAGCTTTCTTT. Amino acid sequence: CASSPNPTHMNTEAFF.

The V gene is TRBV30, the J gene TRBJ1-5; D unresolved. CDR3 length: 14 residues. Germline V gene lookup returns CDR1 GTSNPN and CDR2 SVGIG (reference sequence). The V end was cut by 2 bases, the J end by 0 bases, with 8 bases between. CDR3 amino acids: CAWSPTLSNQPQHF. The CDR3 DNA reads as TGTGCCTGGAGTCCGACACTTAGCAATCAGCCCCAGCATTTT.

Only a few counts were recorded for this clone. The CDR3 DNA reads as TGTGCCAGCAGGCAGGGCACCGGGGAGCTGTTTTTT. This gives the protein CASRQGTGELFF. This sequence joins TRBV2 and TRBJ2-2; D may be TRBD1 (5 bases). The germline gives CDR1 SNHLY, CDR2 FYNNEI. The CDR3 runs 12 residues. Trimming stripped 6 bases from V and 4 bases from J, with 6 bases between.

On this clone: The junction departs from germline at one end; a sequencing error may be responsible. In nucleotides, the CDR3 is TGTGCCATCAGTGGCTTAGAAGGGGATACGCAGTATTTT. It translates to CAISGLEGDTQYF. The chain has TRBV6-5 and TRBJ2-3; D not resolved. The germline V gene encodes CDR1 MNHEY and CDR2 SVGAGI. The CDR3 sequence is 13 residues long.

This clone has a handful of counts. The chain recombines TRBV21-1 with TRBJ2-7; no DNA check was done on the table's D call, TRBD1. TRBV21-1 is an annotated pseudogene. CDR3 length: 13 residues. The CDR3 region is CARRGTGGTEQYV. The CDR3 bases are TGTGCCAGGAGGGGGACAGGGGGCACCGAGCAGTACGTC.

A few counts support this clone. This chain uses TRBV4-2 with TRBJ2-1; the match to TRBD2 covers 8 bases. The CDR3 consists of 16 residues. After removal of 0 bases from V and 6 bases from J, the junction contained 7 bases not matched to a gene. In germline, CDR1 is LGHNA, CDR2 YNFKEQ. The CDR3 sequence is CASSQEATSGGNEQFF. The CDR3 region has the DNA TGTGCCAGCAGCCAAGAAGCCACCAGCGGGGGCAATGAGCAGTTCTTC.

This chain connects TRBV18 to TRBJ2-2, with D tentatively TRBD1 (6 bases). This CDR3 spans 14 amino acids. V was pared by 3 bases and J by 4 bases, with 9 bases between. The germline V gene has CDR1 KGHSH and CDR2 LQKENI. CDR3 sequence (DNA): TGTGCCAGCTCACCGGCAGGGGCCACCGGGGAGCTGTTTTTT. Translation gives CASSPAGATGELFF.

The genes are TRBV9 and TRBJ2-1; 10 positions agree with TRBD1. This CDR3 has 16 residues. V was clipped by 0 bases and J by 9 bases; unmatched bases: 9. The germline V gene has CDR1 SGDLS and CDR2 YYNGEE. The CDR3 sequence is CASSVAGGGTGVEQFF. CDR3 nucleotides: TGTGCCAGCAGCGTAGCGGGAGGGGGGACAGGGGTTGAGCAGTTCTTC.

This clone has just a few counts. This chain joins TRBV18 and TRBJ1-1; 7 bases align to TRBD1. Germline V gene sequence: CDR1 KGHSH, CDR2 LQKENI. The V segment lost 3 bases and the J segment 0 bases; nucleotides outside the gene matches: 4. The length of the CDR3 is 15 residues. The CDR3, as DNA: TGTGCCAGCTCACCCCAGGGGACAGTGAACACTGAAGCTTTCTTT. Protein: CASSPQGTVNTEAFF.

This sequence joins TRBV6-5 and TRBJ2-7, with D tentatively TRBD2 (6 bases). The germline V and J ends were trimmed by 0 bases and 3 bases, with 15 bases remaining between them. In germline, CDR1 is MNHEY, CDR2 SVGAGI. The CDR3 totals 16 residues. CDR3 nucleotide sequence: TGTGCCAGCAGTTACTCGCCCGGGACTCCAGTCTACGAGCAGTACGTC. This sequence encodes CASSYSPGTPVYEQYV.

This clone was found once. The chain employs TRBV6-5 and TRBJ2-1; 9 bases map to TRBD2. CDR3 length: 14 residues. Losses at the gene ends were 6 bases for V and 5 bases for J; bases not matched to a gene: 5. Germline V gene sequence: CDR1 MNHEY, CDR2 SVGAGI. The CDR3: CASSLAGLNNEQFF. In DNA, the CDR3 is TGTGCCAGCAGCCTAGCGGGACTCAACAATGAGCAGTTCTTC.

There are a few counts of this clone. CDR3 sequence: CATALGRVDNEQFF. The CDR3 nucleotides are TGTGCCACCGCCCTGGGCAGGGTTGACAATGAGCAGTTCTTC. The rearrangement joins TRBV15 to TRBJ2-1, with TRBD1 as a possible D gene (5 bases). V was cut by 8 bases and J by 5 bases, with 16 bases left in between. CDR3 size: 14 residues. Germline CDR1 is LNHNV and CDR2 is YYDKDF (reference sequence).

With regard to this clone: A junction end diverges from the germline sequence, so it may reflect a read error. The V call is TRBV29-1, the J call TRBJ1-2; D unclear. Germline V gene data show CDR1 as SQVTM and CDR2 as ANQGSEA. This CDR3 has 12 residues. CDR3 sequence: CSVEDHSGRYAF. The CDR3, as DNA: TGCAGCGTTGAAGATCACTCGGGAAGGTATGCGTTC.